The 16 T cell receptor beta chains below come from one sample, sequenced in a study of T cell clonality in common variable immunodeficiency. TCRdb's copy holds only in-frame clones and misses some; the assay was immunoSEQ multiplex PCR. Observed are tens of thousands of clones, no singletons, with the top ten taking 4.5% to 5.5%. Sequencing was performed on peripheral blood mononuclear cells. These receptors all come from a person aged 18 to 75 in good health.

This clone was observed many times. The CDR3 region is CASSYDDSSRASPLHF. CDR3 DNA, as far as it was read: TGTGCCAGCAGTTACGACGACTCCTCGAGAGCTTCACCC. The chain uses TRBV6-2 or TRBV6-3 and TRBJ1-6, with D unclear. The CDR3 end is not reached by the read, which stops 3 residues before it; the germline J gene fills it in. Germline V gene sequence: CDR1 MNHEY, CDR2 SVGEGT. The CDR3 totals 16 residues. V was trimmed by 2 bases and J by 9 bases, leaving 17 bases between them.

This clone was seen repeatedly, ten times or more. The sequenced part of the CDR3 DNA is TGTGCCAGCTCTCCCGCAGGGTTCCCCAGACAGCCC. Residues: CASSPAGFPRQP. The whole CDR3 region reads CASSPAGFPRQPQHF. The chain employs TRBV18 and TRBJ1-5; D perhaps matches TRBD1 (5 bases). With the read ending 3 residues before the CDR3 end, the germline J gene is used to fill in that end. The CDR3 is made up of 15 amino acids. The V end was cut by 6 bases, the J end by 7 bases, with 19 bases between. The germline gives CDR1 KGHSH, CDR2 LQKENI.

This clone is medium-sized in the sample. The read stops 3 residues short of the end of the CDR3; the missing end is completed from the germline J gene. J is TRBJ2-1 and V is TRBV20-1, with TRBD1 as a possible D gene (6 bases). The CDR3 consists of 14 residues. V was cut by 0 bases and J by 8 bases, with 14 bases left in between. In germline, CDR1 is DFQATT, CDR2 SNEGSKA (reference sequence). The sequenced CDR3 bases are TGCAGTGCTAGAGATGGCAGGGGCGGTGATGAG. Amino acids: CSARDGRGGDE. The full CDR3 protein is CSARDGRGGDEQFF.

This clone was observed many times. The read ends 3 residues before the CDR3 terminus; that terminus is restored from the germline J gene. The rearrangement uses TRBV6-1 and TRBJ2-2; D is unresolved. V gave up 4 bases and J gave up 0 bases, with 6 bases separating them. This CDR3 spans 14 amino acids. Looked up from germline, CDR1 is MNHNS and CDR2 is SASEGT. Incomplete CDR3 DNA: TGTGCCAGCAGTGTCACGGCGAACACCGGGGAG. Translated, it gives CASSVTANTGE. The whole CDR3 is CASSVTANTGELFF.

Ten or more counts support this clone. With the read ending 3 residues before the CDR3 end, the germline J gene is used to fill in that end. V gene TRBV11-2 combines with J gene TRBJ2-1; D unclear. This CDR3 has 13 amino acids. Germline V gives CDR1 SGHAT, CDR2 FQNNGV. Trimming cost V 3 bases and J 8 bases, with 11 bases left between them. The DNA read from the CDR3 is TGTGCCAGCAGCTTTACTCCTCCCCATGAG. Protein product: CASSFTPPHE. The entire CDR3 protein is CASSFTPPHEQFF.

This clone was found many times. The read is 3 residues too short to cover the CDR3 end, so that end is filled in from the germline J gene. The chain links TRBV20-1 to TRBJ2-3, with 8 bases matching TRBD2. The junction had 8 bases not matched to a gene; V was cut back by 7 bases and J by 5 bases. Germline loops: CDR1 DFQATT, CDR2 SNEGSKA (reference sequence). This CDR3 has 13 amino acids. The CDR3 DNA, read in part, is TGCAGTGAAACTAGCGGATGGGGAGATACG. It encodes CSETSGWGDT. The whole CDR3 protein is CSETSGWGDTQYF.

This clone has a count of ten or more. The CDR3 end is not reached by the read, which stops 3 residues before it; the germline J gene fills it in. Other DNA sequences in the same sample also yield this CDR3. This chain joins TRBV18 and TRBJ2-3, with D maybe TRBD2 (5 bases). The germline V gene encodes CDR1 KGHSH and CDR2 LQKENI. The CDR3 is made up of 17 amino acids. CDR3 residues: CASSPPQSGGSGYTQYF. CDR3 DNA (partial): TGTGCCAGCTCACCCCCCCAAAGCGGTGGCTCTGGATACACG.

This clone was recorded at least ten times. The read terminates 3 residues before the CDR3 end, so the remaining end is supplied by the germline J gene. V usage is TRBV5-4 and J usage is TRBJ2-5; D gene unclear. The CDR3 extends over 12 amino acids. The germline V gene encodes CDR1 SGHNT and CDR2 YYREEE (reference sequence). V was pared by 5 bases and J by 4 bases, with 9 bases between. CDR3 in amino acids: CASSSPAETQYF. The covered CDR3 bases are TGTGCCAGCAGTAGCCCCGCAGAGACC. Full variable domain (rest looked up from reference TRBV5-4 and TRBJ2-5): ETGVTQSPTHLIKTRGQQVTLRCSSQSGHNTVSWYQQALGQGPQFIFQYYREEENGRGNFPPRFSGLQFPNYSSELNVNALELDDSALYLCASSSPAETQYFGPGTRLLVL.

This clone was counted ten times or more. The read finishes 3 residues shy of the CDR3 end, and the germline J gene is used to complete it. The genes are TRBV20-1 and TRBJ1-1, with a possible D match to TRBD1 (6 bases). Looked up from germline, CDR1 is DFQATT and CDR2 is SNEGSKA (reference sequence). This CDR3 is 14 amino acids long. Deletions cut 5 bases from V and 2 bases from J, with 15 bases between. The CDR3 is CSAAAGGRNTEAFF. The DNA read from the CDR3 is TGCAGTGCTGCCGCTGGGGGCCGAAACACTGAA.

To note about this clone: The sequence runs out 3 residues before the end of the CDR3; the remainder is reconstructed from the germline J gene. The rearrangement uses TRBV20-1 and TRBJ1-4; D is unclear. The CDR3 is 16 amino acids. The V gene's germline CDR1 is DFQATT and CDR2 SNEGSKA (reference sequence). The CDR3 sequence is CSARLASGTNTGELFF. The sequenced CDR3 bases are TGCAGTGCTAGATTGGCTAGCGGAACGAACACCGGGGAA.

About this clone itself: The CDR3 end falls 3 residues outside the read, so it is completed with the germline J gene. The chain is built from TRBV5-1 and TRBJ2-5; no clear D. Germline lookup yields CDR1 SGHRS and CDR2 YFSETQ. The CDR3 runs to 12 residues. Trimming removed 4 bases from V and 4 bases from J, with 8 bases in between. Partial CDR3 DNA: TGCGCCAGCAGCCCAGGTCGAGAGACC. Translation: CASSPGRET. The full CDR3 is CASSPGRETQYF.

This clone was found many times. The CDR3 end is not reached by the read, which stops 3 residues before it; the germline J gene fills it in. The V call is TRBV5-1, the J call TRBJ2-7; D is perhaps TRBD2 (7 bases). Trimming shortened V by 0 bases and J by 1 base, and 14 bases separated the two germline ends. CDR1 is SGHRS and CDR2 is YFSETQ in the germline V gene. The CDR3 contains 16 residues. The DNA read from the CDR3 is TGCGCCAGCAGCTTGGAGCGCAGGGGAGGGTCCTACGAG. Translating it yields CASSLERRGGSYE. The whole CDR3 sequence is CASSLERRGGSYEQYF. Full variable domain (rest looked up from reference TRBV5-1 and TRBJ2-7): KAGVTQTPRYLIKTRGQQVTLSCSPISGHRSVSWYQQTPGQGLQFLFEYFSETQRNKGNFPGRFSGRQFSNSRSEMNVSTLELGDSALYLCASSLERRGGSYEQYFGPGTRLTVT.

This clone was found many times. The read ends 3 residues early relative to the CDR3; the germline J gene fills the gap. J is TRBJ2-5 and V is TRBV20-1, with 7 positions matching TRBD1. The CDR3 sequence is 13 residues long. V shed 3 bases and J 5 bases; nucleotides not matched to a gene: 6. Germline CDR1 DFQATT, CDR2 SNEGSKA (reference sequence). CDR3 protein: CSASTTGVETQYF. The sequenced part of the CDR3 DNA is TGCAGTGCTAGCACCACAGGGGTCGAGACC.

This clone was counted many times. From the germline J gene comes the end of the CDR3, since the read stops 3 residues before it. The rearrangement joins TRBV7-9 to TRBJ2-2; 9 bases are a match to TRBD1. The trim removed 5 bases at V and 6 bases at J, leaving 7 bases unmatched. Germline CDR1 is SEHNR and CDR2 is FQNEAQ (reference sequence). The length of the CDR3 is 15 residues. The CDR3 protein is CASSPGTGSPGELFF. CDR3 DNA (partial): TGTGCCAGCAGCCCCGGGACAGGGTCCCCCGGGGAG.

This clone has a count of ten or more. The CDR3 extends 3 residues past the end of the read, so its final part is completed from the germline J gene. This rearrangement joins TRBV19 to TRBJ2-3, with D uncertain. The CDR3 runs to 10 residues. The V end lost 7 bases, the J end lost 6 bases, and 5 bases lay between the germline ends. Germline CDR1 is LNHDA and CDR2 is SQIVND (reference sequence). CDR3 DNA, as far as it was read: TGTGCCAGTACGGGTGATACG. Its translation is CASTGDT. The complete CDR3 protein is CASTGDTQYF.

At least ten counts were recorded for this clone. The read terminates 3 residues before the CDR3 end, so the remaining end is supplied by the germline J gene. This sequence joins TRBV14 and TRBJ1-1; tentative D call: TRBD1 (6 bases). The germline V and J ends were trimmed by 7 bases and 2 bases, with 11 bases remaining between them. Germline values: CDR1 SGHDN, CDR2 FVKESK. CDR3 length: 13 residues. The covered CDR3 bases are TGTGCCAGCAACGGACAGTTTAACACTGAA. It specifies CASNGQFNTE. The entire CDR3 reads CASNGQFNTEAFF.